Listed below are T cell receptor beta chains from one sample, sequenced in a study of shared clonotypes between healthy human individuals. The data were produced by immunoSEQ multiplex PCR, yet TCRdb's version contains in-frame clones alone and is incomplete. This repertoire shows some 2 million clones, about 95% found once; its top ten account for more than 0.95%. The sequencing sample was made of naive CD8+ T cells sorted from blood. The receptor source for this set is a man between 18 and 29 years old in good health. Each CDR3 is given with its conserved first and last residue. Each record gives: clone size, J gene, D gene, V gene, CDR3 protein, CDR3 DNA. A D gene is named only where the DNA matches it firmly. A clone size is listed for some rows: how often the clone was seen (once, few, many), or a class if it is expanded.

>NA|TRBJ2-1|TRBD2|TRBV13
CASSLGGGSYNEQFF
TGTGCCAGCAGCTTAGGCGGGGGGTCCTACAATGAGCAGTTCTTC
>NA|TRBJ2-3|NA|TRBV7-2
CASSSGPGTGGGDTQYF
TGTGCCAGCAGCTCCGGTCCCGGGACCGGTGGAGGGGATACGCAGTATTTT
>NA|TRBJ2-2|NA|TRBV11-2
CASSLVLRTGELFF
TGTGCCAGCAGCTTAGTTTTGAGGACCGGGGAGCTGTTTTTT
>NA|TRBJ2-2|TRBD1|TRBV7-6
CASSLWDRGDTGELFF
TGTGCCAGCAGCCTATGGGACAGGGGCGACACCGGGGAGCTGTTTTTT
>NA|TRBJ2-1|TRBD1|TRBV7-8
CASSLEAGGGPYNEQFF
TGTGCCAGCAGCTTAGAGGCAGGGGGCGGCCCCTACAATGAGCAGTTCTTC
>NA|TRBJ2-7|NA|TRBV5-4
CASSFDPLSYEQYF
TGTGCCAGCAGCTTCGACCCGCTATCCTACGAGCAGTACTTC
>once|TRBJ2-1|TRBD2|TRBV4-3
CASSHLLAGEDNEQFF
TGCGCCAGCAGCCACCTTCTAGCGGGAGAGGATAATGAGCAGTTCTTC
>NA|TRBJ2-7|TRBD1|TRBV2
CASSEIPTGTNEQYF
TGTGCCAGCAGTGAAATCCCGACAGGGACAAACGAGCAGTACTTC
>NA|TRBJ1-1|NA|TRBV10-2
CASSEPVGVNTEAFF
TGCGCCAGCAGTGAGCCAGTGGGGGTCAACACTGAAGCTTTCTTT
>NA|TRBJ1-2|NA|TRBV7-9
CASSWDPTGPLGYTF
TGTGCCAGCAGCTGGGACCCGACAGGTCCCCTTGGCTACACCTTC
>once|TRBJ2-7|NA|TRBV27
CASSFSENPYEQYF
TGTGCCAGCAGTTTTTCCGAAAATCCCTACGAGCAGTACTTC
>NA|TRBJ2-7|NA|TRBV5-6
CASSLWSVYEQYF
TGTGCCAGCAGCCTTTGGTCTGTCTACGAGCAGTACTTC
>once|TRBJ2-7|NA|TRBV4-3
CASSQDAWRDYEQYF
TGCGCCAGCAGCCAAGATGCCTGGAGAGACTACGAGCAGTACTTC
>NA|TRBJ2-1|NA|TRBV4-3
CASSQYHGANNEQFF
TGCGCCAGCAGCCAATACCATGGGGCTAACAATGAGCAGTTCTTC
>NA|TRBJ2-1|NA|TRBV4-3
CASSQDRTNSYNEQFF
TGCGCCAGCAGCCAAGATAGGACTAACTCCTACAATGAGCAGTTCTTC
>NA|TRBJ2-7|NA|TRBV18
CASSREAGVPYEQYF
TGTGCCAGCTCACGCGAGGCCGGGGTACCCTACGAGCAGTACTTC
>NA|TRBJ1-6|NA|TRBV21-1
CASSPRTGHNSPLHF
TGTGCCAGCAGCCCCCGGACAGGTCATAATTCACCCCTCCACTTT
>NA|TRBJ2-7|TRBD2|TRBV4-3
CASSQDPLAGENHEQYF
TGCGCCAGCAGCCAAGATCCACTAGCGGGAGAGAACCACGAGCAGTACTTC
>NA|TRBJ2-7|NA|TRBV5-5
CASSWWDSYEQYF
TGTGCCAGCAGCTGGTGGGATTCCTACGAGCAGTACTTC
>NA|TRBJ1-4|NA|TRBV10-1
CASSERKLFF
TGCGCCAGCAGTGAACGGAAACTGTTTTTT
>NA|TRBJ2-1|TRBD2|TRBV28
CASSPGLAGGGPYNEQFF
TGTGCCAGCAGTCCCGGACTAGCGGGAGGGGGCCCCTACAATGAGCAGTTCTTC
>NA|TRBJ2-7|NA|TRBV27
CASSLLGRAGEQYF
TGTGCCAGCAGTTTATTGGGCAGGGCTGGGGAGCAGTACTTC
>NA|TRBJ1-2|NA|TRBV29-1
CSVAGSSNYGYTF
TGCAGCGTTGCAGGGAGTTCGAACTATGGCTACACCTTC